This T cell receptor beta chain is from a study of post-analysis software for immune sequencing data. Study details: Some patients lacked subtype; others had relapsing-remitting, secondary progressive or progressive-relapsing disease. Study-wide findings and caveats: F measure showed strong co-clustering of same-batch samples. Controls showed significantly higher normalized Chao1 diversity than did multiple sclerosis patients. Patients used roughly five TRBV segments, including TRBV5-6, TRBV5-1 and TRBV20-1, more often than controls.

This CDR3 comprises 15 residues. V lost 5 bases to trimming and J lost 6 bases; unmatched junction nucleotides: 4. Germline CDR1 is MNHEY and CDR2 is SMNVEV (reference sequence). A note on this clonotype: Its antigen is currently unknown.

The TCR beta cDNA libraries carried unique molecular identifiers. MiXCR, applied by TCRdb to the PCR reads, yields one record per CDR3 protein. The sample yields hundreds of thousands of distinct CDR3 sequences, 55% to 60% seen once. What was sequenced was blood. This clonotype originated in a girl aged 2 to 10 with multiple sclerosis. This sequence joins TRBV27 and TRBJ2-1, with 13 nucleotides matching TRBD2. The chain's CDR3 is CASSLGTSGANEQFF. The CDR3 DNA reads as TGTGCCAGCAGTCTTGGGACTAGCGGGGCCAATGAGCAGTTCTTC.